The source of this TCR beta chain is a study of cytomegalovirus exposure and HLA in healthy donors. Study in general: Early released data had about 85 million unique TCRs, all coming from HLA-typed donors. Study-wide results and limits: In presence/absence analyses, roughly uniform sequencing depth across donors was assumed. Later analysis identified a missense DCLRE1C variant that was linked to TCR beta V- and J-gene trimming.

Comments on this clone: No antigen is known for it.

The CDR3 covers 15 residues. The V and J ends lost 2 bases and 1 base respectively, with 11 bases between them. Germline CDR1 and CDR2: LGHNA and YSLEER. PCR employed 60 Vbeta and 13 Jbeta primers. Here immunoSEQ multiplex PCR was the method, and the copy in TCRdb shows in-frame clones only, minus some. This sample has over 150,000 clones, with about 82% found just once. Sequenced: PBMCs. This receptor was identified in a woman between 25 and 40 years old in good health and CMV-seropositive. This chain uses TRBV4-3 with TRBJ1-1, with a weak D call TRBD1 (5 bases). The CDR3 protein is CASSQIYRRNTEAFF. The CDR3 DNA is TGCGCCAGCAGCCAAATCTACAGGAGGAACACTGAAGCTTTCTTT.